The sequence of this T cell receptor beta chain was determined in a study of technical replicates of blood from several donors. Data came from immunoSEQ multiplex PCR; TCRdb stores just in-frame clones and leaves some out. Among under 95,000 clones listed, around 94% were seen once. CDR1 and CDR2 from the germline V gene are MNHNS and SASEGT. The CDR3 has 14 amino acids. V was cut by 6 bases and J by 0 bases, with 9 bases left in between. The clonotype comes from a human donor in good health. The J gene is TRBJ2-1, the V gene TRBV6-1; no firm D call. Material: T cells isolated from PBMCs. The CDR3 sequence: CASRDLASYNEQFF. CDR3 DNA: TGTGCCAGCAGAGACTTAGCCTCCTACAATGAGCAGTTCTTC.